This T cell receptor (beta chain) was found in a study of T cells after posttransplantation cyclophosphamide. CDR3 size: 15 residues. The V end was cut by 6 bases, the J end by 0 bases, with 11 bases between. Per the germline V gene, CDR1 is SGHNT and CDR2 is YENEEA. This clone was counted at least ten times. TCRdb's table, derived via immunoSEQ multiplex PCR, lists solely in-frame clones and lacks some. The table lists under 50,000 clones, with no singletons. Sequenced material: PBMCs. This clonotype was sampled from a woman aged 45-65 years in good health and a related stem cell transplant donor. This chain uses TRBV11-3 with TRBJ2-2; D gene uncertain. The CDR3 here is CASRMQNTNTGELFF. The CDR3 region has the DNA TGTGCCAGCAGGATGCAAAACACGAACACCGGGGAGCTGTTTTTT.